These T cell receptor beta chains were read from a single sample in a study of regulatory T cells in long-lasting Graves disease. TCRdb used MiXCR to reprocess the multiplex PCR reads, holding one entry per CDR3 protein. The sample carries roughly 450,000 distinct CDR3 sequences, roughly 20% recorded once. This material consisted of peripheral blood mononuclear cells (PBMCs), taken when the disease was refractory, from a patient treated with antithyroid drugs. Receptor source: a female donor with Graves disease. Each CDR3 is given with its conserved first and last residue. The order of the fields is D gene, clone size, J gene, V gene, CDR3 DNA, CDR3 protein. A D gene is named only where the DNA matches it firmly. The size entry is marked missing in some rows and otherwise reads once, few, many or a size class.

-	-	TRBJ1-2	TRBV20-1	TGCAGTGCTAGAGATCAGGGCAGGTCGAGGGGCTACACCTTC	CSARDQGRSRGYTF
TRBD2	few	TRBJ2-7	TRBV11-2	TGTGCCAGCAGCGGGGGGCGGGGGGACTACTCCTACGAGCAGTACTTC	CASSGGRGDYSYEQYF
-	-	TRBJ2-6	TRBV7-9	TGTGCCAGCAGCTTAGTCAGGGGTGGGGCCTCTGGGGCCAACGTCCTGACTTTC	CASSLVRGGASGANVLTF
-	few	TRBJ2-2	TRBV29-1	TGCAGCGTTGAAGCGGGGTACGGCGGGGAGCTGTTTTTT	CSVEAGYGGELFF
TRBD2	-	TRBJ2-1	TRBV2	TGTGCCAGCATCATCGATAGCGGGAGAGGGAATGAGCAGTTCTTC	CASIIDSGRGNEQFF
TRBD2	-	TRBJ2-3	TRBV11-3	TGTGCCAGCAGCTTCGGATTGACTAGCGGGAGGGATACGCAGTATTTT	CASSFGLTSGRDTQYF
TRBD1	many	TRBJ1-4	TRBV27	TGTGCCAGCAGTCCCCGGACAGGGGGGGGTGAAAAACTGTTTTTT	CASSPRTGGGEKLFF
-	-	TRBJ2-5	TRBV4-1	TGCGCCAGCAGCCAAGTAGGGTCAAAGACCCAGTACTTC	CASSQVGSKTQYF
-	many	TRBJ1-1	TRBV15	TGTGCCACCAGCTCCGTAATGAACACTGAAGCTTTCTTT	CATSSVMNTEAFF
-	few	TRBJ2-2	TRBV10-3	TGTGCCATCAGTGTGGGGGGAAGGGAGCTGTTTTTT	CAISVGGRELFF
-	few	TRBJ2-2	TRBV7-9	TGTGCCAGCAGCCCAATCTTTAAAGATAACACCGGGGAGCTGTTTTTT	CASSPIFKDNTGELFF
-	few	TRBJ2-3	TRBV29-1	TGCAGCGTTTTCGGGGACGGGGGTACGCAGTATTTT	CSVFGDGGTQYF
-	few	TRBJ2-7	TRBV27	TGTGCCAGCAGTTTAAGGAGTGGTGAGGGACCGTTTCCCATCTACGAGCAGTACTTC	CASSLRSGEGPFPIYEQYF
TRBD1	many	TRBJ2-7	TRBV2	TGTGCCAGCAGGGGGGACAGTAACTACGAGCAGTACTTC	CASRGDSNYEQYF
-	-	TRBJ2-5	TRBV7-7	TGTGCTAGCAGCTTAGCCAGGGTGGAGGGCTCGAGCCAGTACTTC	CASSLARVEGSSQYF
TRBD1	-	TRBJ2-5	TRBV5-1	TGCGCCAGCAGCTTGGGATTGGGGGACAGGGGGCGAGAGACCCAGTACTTC	CASSLGLGDRGRETQYF
-	-	TRBJ1-4	TRBV7-7	TGTGCTAGCAGTTTGACAGGCGGAGAAAAACTGTTTTTT	CASSLTGGEKLFF
-	few	TRBJ2-5	TRBV27	TGTGCCAGCAAAATGACACGAAAGCAACAAGAGACCCAGTACTTC	CASKMTRKQQETQYF
TRBD2	-	TRBJ2-1	TRBV12-3/TRBV12-4	TGTGCCAGCAGGGGGACTAGGGCGGTTGAGCAGTTCTTC	CASRGTRAVEQFF
-	-	TRBJ2-2	TRBV6-6	TGTGCCAGCAGTTACTCGACCAGCACCGGGGAGCTGTTTTTT	CASSYSTSTGELFF
-	-	TRBJ2-2	TRBV9	TGTGCCAGCAGTACCGAGAGTCGGTCCGGGGAGCTGTTTTTT	CASSTESRSGELFF
-	-	TRBJ1-2	TRBV30	TGTGCCTGGAGTGGTTTTAACTATGGCTACACCTTC	CAWSGFNYGYTF
-	-	TRBJ2-5	TRBV19	TGTGCCAGTAGTACGAGGACAGCGCCACAAGAGACCCAGTACTTC	CASSTRTAPQETQYF
-	-	TRBJ2-5	TRBV5-1	TGCGCCAGCAGCTTCGGAGGGGGCGCAGCGCGGGAGACCCAGTACTTC	CASSFGGGAARETQYF
-	-	TRBJ2-3	TRBV12-5	TGTGCTAGTGGTTTGGGAGCAGGTAACCCCTCCACAGATACGCAGTATTTT	CASGLGAGNPSTDTQYF
-	-	TRBJ2-6	TRBV15	TGTGCCACCAGGTACGTGATTTCCGGGGCCAACGTCCTGACTTTC	CATRYVISGANVLTF
TRBD1	many	TRBJ2-5	TRBV11-2	TGTGCCAGCAGCTTACAGGACAGGGGGCGGGAGACCCAGTACTTC	CASSLQDRGRETQYF